These T cell receptor beta chains were read from a single sample in a study of T cells in Graves' hyperthyroidism and ophthalmopathy. TCRdb reanalysed the multiplex PCR reads using MiXCR and keeps one entry per CDR3 protein. The sample has about 270,000 distinct CDR3 sequences; 22% are singletons. The source material was blood. The receptors come from a man aged 30-40 years with Graves' ophthalmopathy. The CDR3 runs from the conserved cysteine through the conserved F or W. Each record gives: D gene, J gene, V gene, clone size, CDR3 protein, CDR3 DNA. A D gene is named only where the DNA matches it firmly. Part of the rows lack a size; the others show once, few, many or a class for expanded clones.

- | TRBJ2-7 | TRBV28 | - | CASSKDIREQYF | TGTGCCAGCAGTAAGGACATTAGAGAGCAGTACTTC
- | TRBJ1-5 | TRBV30 | few | CAWSQGSLNQPQHF | TGTGCCTGGAGTCAGGGATCCTTGAATCAGCCCCAGCATTTT
- | TRBJ2-2 | TRBV7-2 | many | CASSTGLTNTGELFF | TGTGCCAGCAGCACTGGACTGACGAACACCGGGGAGCTGTTTTTT
TRBD1 | TRBJ1-4 | TRBV4-1 | few | CASSQGDREDEKLFF | TGCGCCAGCAGCCAAGGGGACAGGGAGGATGAAAAACTGTTTTTT
- | TRBJ2-1 | TRBV29-1 | - | CSVERGREQFF | TGCAGCGTTGAACGAGGGAGGGAGCAGTTCTTC
TRBD1 | TRBJ2-7 | TRBV20-1 | - | CSARAPDSGTGGAYEQYF | TGCAGTGCTAGAGCCCCAGACTCCGGGACAGGGGGCGCGTACGAGCAGTACTTC
- | TRBJ1-1 | TRBV4-2 | - | CASSLGQPETEAFF | TGTGCCAGCAGCCTCGGACAGCCGGAGACTGAAGCTTTCTTT
TRBD1 | TRBJ1-1 | TRBV19 | few | CASSIETGAEAFF | TGTGCCAGTAGTATTGAGACAGGGGCTGAAGCTTTCTTT
- | TRBJ2-3 | TRBV12-3/TRBV12-4 | few | CASSFSGRDTQYF | TGTGCCAGCAGTTTTTCAGGGAGAGATACGCAGTATTTT
- | TRBJ2-4 | TRBV2 | few | CASTRYENIQYF | TGTGCCAGCACCAGATACGAAAACATTCAGTACTTC
TRBD2 | TRBJ2-7 | TRBV28 | many | CASRDVAGPYEQYF | TGTGCCAGCAGAGACGTAGCGGGACCCTACGAGCAGTACTTC
- | TRBJ2-7 | TRBV15 | - | CATSRDGWEQYF | TGTGCCACCAGCAGAGACGGGTGGGAGCAGTACTTC
TRBD1 | TRBJ2-1 | TRBV10-3 | - | CAISEDRGMEQCF | TGTGCCATCAGTGAAGACAGGGGCATGGAGCAGTGCTTC
- | TRBJ1-2 | TRBV30 | many | CAWTRQANNYGYTF | TGTGCCTGGACCAGACAGGCAAATAACTATGGCTACACCTTC
TRBD2 | TRBJ2-3 | TRBV2 | - | CASRKGLADITDTQYF | TGTGCCAGCAGGAAAGGGCTAGCGGATATCACAGATACGCAGTATTTT
- | TRBJ1-1 | TRBV30 | many | CAWQDTEAFF | TGTGCCTGGCAGGACACTGAAGCTTTCTTT
- | TRBJ2-7 | TRBV20-1 | - | CSARGTVGDGYEQYF | TGCAGTGCTCGGGGGACAGTCGGGGACGGCTACGAGCAGTACTTC
- | TRBJ2-1 | TRBV6-5 | - | CASSYDRWAGRASYNEQFF | TGTGCCAGCAGTTACGATCGGTGGGCGGGTAGAGCGTCCTACAATGAGCAGTTCTTC
- | TRBJ2-3 | TRBV7-3 | many | CASSQGWESTDTQYF | TGTGCCAGCAGCCAAGGGTGGGAGAGCACAGATACGCAGTATTTT
TRBD2 | TRBJ2-7 | TRBV28 | - | CASSDLAGVVYEQYF | TGTGCCAGCAGTGACCTAGCGGGAGTGGTCTACGAGCAGTACTTC
- | TRBJ2-7 | TRBV3-1 | few | CASSQVGDPYEQYF | TGTGCCAGCAGCCAAGTCGGGGACCCCTACGAGCAGTACTTC
- | TRBJ2-1 | TRBV14 | many | CASRRQGGSYNEQFF | TGTGCCAGCAGGAGACAGGGAGGCTCCTACAATGAGCAGTTCTTC
TRBD1 | TRBJ2-7 | TRBV20-1 | - | CSAKDRANEQYF | TGCAGTGCCAAAGACAGGGCGAACGAGCAGTACTTC
- | TRBJ2-5 | TRBV11-2 | many | CASSLKGGRETQYF | TGTGCCAGCAGCCTCAAGGGGGGTCGGGAGACCCAGTACTTC
TRBD2 | TRBJ2-3 | TRBV20-1 | many | CSALAVSQYF | TGCAGTGCTCTAGCGGTCTCGCAGTATTTT
- | TRBJ2-1 | TRBV28 | many | CASSFFRNEQFF | TGTGCCAGCAGTTTCTTTAGGAATGAGCAGTTCTTC
- | TRBJ2-5 | TRBV20-1 | - | CSALTLGQETQYF | TGCAGTGCGTTGACACTAGGTCAAGAGACCCAGTACTTC
TRBD1 | TRBJ1-5 | TRBV28 | many | CASSPQGEGASNQPQHF | TGTGCCAGCAGTCCCCAAGGGGAGGGGGCAAGCAATCAGCCCCAGCATTTT
- | TRBJ2-1 | TRBV11-2 | many | CASSLDLSFSHNEQFF | TGTGCCAGCAGCTTAGATTTGTCCTTCTCCCACAATGAGCAGTTCTTC
TRBD2 | TRBJ2-7 | TRBV9 | few | CASSVGLAGYEQYF | TGTGCCAGCAGCGTAGGGCTAGCGGGCTACGAGCAGTACTTC
- | TRBJ1-2 | TRBV7-8 | - | CASSLDSLYGYTF | TGTGCCAGCAGTCTGGACAGCCTCTATGGCTACACCTTC
- | TRBJ1-5 | TRBV19 | - | CASSNPGYSNQPQHF | TGTGCCAGTAGTAATCCGGGGTATAGCAATCAGCCCCAGCATTTT
- | TRBJ1-4 | TRBV19 | - | CASRGNGRGEKLFF | TGTGCCAGTAGGGGAAATGGGAGGGGTGAAAAACTGTTTTTT
- | TRBJ1-2 | TRBV27 | few | CASSLLSEGNDGYTF | TGTGCCAGCAGTCTCCTCTCCGAAGGGAACGATGGCTACACCTTC
- | TRBJ2-7 | TRBV10-3 | few | CAISEGSSSYEQYF | TGTGCCATCAGTGAAGGATCGAGCTCCTACGAGCAGTACTTC
- | TRBJ1-2 | TRBV10-2 | - | CASSEPVTRGALWGYTF | TGCGCCAGCAGTGAGCCGGTAACCCGTGGGGCGCTGTGGGGCTACACCTTC
TRBD1 | TRBJ2-7 | TRBV2 | few | CASSEARRVTGVQYF | TGTGCCAGCAGTGAGGCCCGGCGGGTGACAGGGGTGCAGTACTTC
TRBD1 | TRBJ2-7 | TRBV28 | - | CASRRTGTGLYEQYF | TGTGCCAGCAGAAGAACCGGGACAGGGCTATACGAGCAGTACTTC
TRBD2 | TRBJ2-7 | TRBV30 | - | CAWSVGAGYYEQYF | TGTGCCTGGAGTGTAGGAGCGGGGTACTACGAGCAGTACTTC
TRBD2 | TRBJ2-5 | TRBV6-1 | few | CASSPGKRELRETQYF | TGTGCCAGCAGCCCTGGAAAGCGGGAGCTTCGAGAGACCCAGTACTTC
- | TRBJ2-7 | TRBV15 | - | CATSGPRTTFYEQYF | TGTGCCACCAGCGGCCCACGGACAACATTCTACGAGCAGTACTTC
TRBD1 | TRBJ1-5 | TRBV7-9 | - | CASSLGDRVGNQPQHF | TGTGCCAGCAGCTTAGGGGACAGGGTAGGCAATCAGCCCCAGCATTTT